This T cell receptor (beta chain) originates from a study of blood T cell repertoires in COVID-19 (dated by TCRdb to 2020 to 2021). A note on the overall study: Samples from collaborators originated in the United States, Italy and Spain and spanned both the acute and convalescent phases of COVID-19. Samples were obtained from the ongoing ImmuneRACE study (first 160 participants) and from over a thousand subjects provided by 6 global collaborators. The dataset comprised deeply sampled blood TCRbeta repertoires from subjects exposed to, actively infected with, or recovered from COVID-19. Nearly every sample came with metadata listing a de-identified subject ID, COVID-19 status, age in years and sex. HLA class I and class II types, where available, came from metadata supplied by the sample provider rather than from assay-based typing. The prospective study material was composed of cDNA or gDNA derived from T cells, B-cell-depleted T cells, or PBMCs. The repertoires were released in a freely available public database intended as a resource for research on the immune response to SARS-CoV-2.

Measured from the cysteine to the phenylalanine, the CDR3 is 15 residues long. The only DNA kept is the CDR3, 45 bases in frame from the first base. For this chain, trimming is 2 bases at the V end and 9 bases at the J end, and the number of junction bases without a gene match is 4. CDR1 SGDLS and CDR2 YYNGEE were looked up in the germline V gene. Paper-wide results and their limitations: Clinical and demographic metadata were provided uncurated, with the amount varying by source and participant.

Concerning this clone: Its cognate antigen has yet to be identified. Base qualities are missing; no much larger clone stands one base away.

Collaborating institutions collected whole blood in K2EDTA tubes following their own protocols. For TCRbeta analysis, collaborators shipped samples in one of three forms: frozen whole blood, isolated PBMCs, or DNA extracted from either of those sample types. The immunoSEQ Assay, a bias-controlled multiplex PCR, was used to amplify TCRbeta CDR3 regions from genomic DNA. The authors processed their data as follows. Nucleated cell counts per sample were estimated from amplification of reference gene primers within the assay. To quantify the absolute abundance of each unique TCRbeta CDR3 rearrangement, sequence reads were collapsed and filtered. For each sample, productive Simpson clonality was calculated by taking the square root of Simpson's diversity index across productive rearrangements. TCRdb mirrors the immuneACCESS table, restricted to in-frame sequences. Some clones are absent from its copies; in checked studies, under half trace to an unresolved V gene, and the reason for the others is unknown. The V and J calls and clone size were taken over from that table, and D and trimming were inferred from the DNA. The sample table lists just over 90,000 clones, under 90% of them with a count of one. The ten largest clones represent approximately 1.5% of the sample.

Material for sequencing was peripheral blood. The chain joins TRBV9 to TRBJ2-1; TRBD2 matches 14 bases in the middle. The source of this sequence is a human donor with active COVID-19. The donor label of this sample is uncertain. CDR3 protein: CASSVTSGGASEQFF. The bases read TGTGCCAGCAGCGTGACTAGCGGGGGGGCCAGTGAGCAGTTCTTC.